The T cell receptor beta chain described here comes from a study of response to subunit inactivated influenza vaccine (dated by TCRdb to the late 2010s). Regarding the study in general: The study used deep quantitative T cell receptor repertoire profiling to track responses to a trivalent subunit inactivated influenza vaccine. What the research found in general, with its limitations: According to the authors, only a limited number of new T cells may be recruited by each seasonal influenza vaccination.

Trimming removed 5 bases from V and 3 bases from J; the gene matches leave 5 bases unexplained. Including the terminal cysteine and phenylalanine, the CDR3 comprises 15 residues. Only CDR3 DNA remains: 45 bases, in frame from the first base. CDR1 and CDR2 are drawn from the germline V gene: KGHDR, SFDVKD. To prepare the library, RT-PCR was applied. Sequencing relied on an Illumina HiSeq 2500. Using fastp trimming at Q25 and MiXCR clonotype assembly, TCRdb reanalyzed the public sequencing data and kept in-frame beta chains. All rows with the same CDR3 protein become a single entry with the most common DNA and genes. Counted in this sample were hundreds of thousands of distinct CDR3 sequences; roughly a fifth of them appeared once. The top ten hold about a tenth of the sample. Worth noting for this clonotype: Its antigen is not yet known. No much larger clone exists at a distance of one base, and base qualities are not known.

The receptor was derived from a man aged 45-69 years who received an inactivated influenza vaccine. Donor details come from another sample of the same person, matched by shared clones. Recombination connected TRBV24-1 to TRBJ2-2; 7 central nucleotides agree with TRBD1. The material was PBMCs from blood, obtained about 19 months after vaccination. The DNA sequence follows: TGTGCCACCAGTGGGGACAGCCGGGACACCGGGGAGCTGTTTTTT. It translates as CATSGDSRDTGELFF.